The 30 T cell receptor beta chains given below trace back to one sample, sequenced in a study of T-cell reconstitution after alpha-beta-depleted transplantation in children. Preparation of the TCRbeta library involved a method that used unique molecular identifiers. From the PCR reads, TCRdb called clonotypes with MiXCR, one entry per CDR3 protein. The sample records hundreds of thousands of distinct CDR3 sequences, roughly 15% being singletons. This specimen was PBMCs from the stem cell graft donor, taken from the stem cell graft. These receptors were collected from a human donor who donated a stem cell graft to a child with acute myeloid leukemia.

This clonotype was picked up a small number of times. The CDR3 loop reads CASSVDRVQPQHF. The CDR3 DNA follows: TGTGCCAGCTCCGTCGACAGGGTGCAGCCCCAGCATTTT. This rearrangement joins TRBV18 to TRBJ1-5; 7 positions agree with TRBD1. V lost 6 bases and J lost 7; bases outside the gene matches: 6. This CDR3 region has 13 residues. In germline, CDR1 is KGHSH, CDR2 LQKENI.

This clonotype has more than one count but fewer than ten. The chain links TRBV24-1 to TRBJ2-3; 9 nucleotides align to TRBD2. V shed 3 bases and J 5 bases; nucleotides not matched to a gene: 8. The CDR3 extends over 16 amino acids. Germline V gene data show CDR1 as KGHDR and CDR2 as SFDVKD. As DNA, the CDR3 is TGTGCCACCAGTGATCTAGCGGGGTTAGCGGAAGATACGCAGTATTTT. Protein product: CATSDLAGLAEDTQYF.

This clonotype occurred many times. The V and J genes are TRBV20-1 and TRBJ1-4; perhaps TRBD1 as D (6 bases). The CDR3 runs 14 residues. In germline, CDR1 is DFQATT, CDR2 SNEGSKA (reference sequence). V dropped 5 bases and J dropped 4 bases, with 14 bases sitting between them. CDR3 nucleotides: TGCAGTGCTCATGGCAGGGGAGGTAATGAAAAACTGTTTTTT. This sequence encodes CSAHGRGGNEKLFF.

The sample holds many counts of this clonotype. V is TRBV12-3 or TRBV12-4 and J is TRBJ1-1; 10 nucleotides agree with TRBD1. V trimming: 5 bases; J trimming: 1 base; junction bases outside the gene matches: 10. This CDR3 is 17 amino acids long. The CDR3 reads CASSTGQGLYGNTEAFF. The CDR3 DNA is TGTGCCAGCAGTACGGGACAGGGGTTGTACGGGAACACTGAAGCTTTCTTT.

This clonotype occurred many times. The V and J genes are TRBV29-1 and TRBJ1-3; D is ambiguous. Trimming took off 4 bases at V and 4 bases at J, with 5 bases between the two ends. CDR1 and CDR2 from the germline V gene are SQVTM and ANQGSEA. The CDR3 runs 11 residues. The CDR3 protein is CSVAPGNTIYF. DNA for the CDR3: TGCAGCGTTGCCCCAGGAAACACCATATATTTT. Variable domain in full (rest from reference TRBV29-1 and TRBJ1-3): SAVISQKPSRDICQRGTSLTIQCQVDSQVTMMFWYRQQPGQSLTLIATANQGSEATYESGFVIDKFPISRPNLTFSTLTVSNMSPEDSSIYLCSVAPGNTIYFGEGSWLTVV.

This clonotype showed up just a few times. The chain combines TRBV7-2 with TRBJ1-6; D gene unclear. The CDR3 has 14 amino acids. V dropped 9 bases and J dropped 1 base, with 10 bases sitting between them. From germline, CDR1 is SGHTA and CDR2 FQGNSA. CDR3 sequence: CASRVESYNSPLHF. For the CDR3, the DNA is TGTGCCAGTAGAGTGGAATCCTATAATTCACCCCTCCACTTT.

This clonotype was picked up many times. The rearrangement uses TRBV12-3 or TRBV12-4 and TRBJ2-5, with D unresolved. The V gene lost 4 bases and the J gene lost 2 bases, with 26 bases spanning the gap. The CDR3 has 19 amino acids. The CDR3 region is CASSYLIKAPRTAQETQYF. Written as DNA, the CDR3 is TGTGCCAGCAGTTATCTTATCAAAGCCCCGAGGACCGCTCAAGAGACCCAGTACTTC.

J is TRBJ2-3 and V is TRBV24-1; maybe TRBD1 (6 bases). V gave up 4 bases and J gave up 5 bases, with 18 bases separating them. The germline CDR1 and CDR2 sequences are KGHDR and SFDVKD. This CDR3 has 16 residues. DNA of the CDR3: TGTGCCACCAGTGACCCTCGTGGGGGCCTTAAAGATACGCAGTATTTT. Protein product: CATSDPRGGLKDTQYF.

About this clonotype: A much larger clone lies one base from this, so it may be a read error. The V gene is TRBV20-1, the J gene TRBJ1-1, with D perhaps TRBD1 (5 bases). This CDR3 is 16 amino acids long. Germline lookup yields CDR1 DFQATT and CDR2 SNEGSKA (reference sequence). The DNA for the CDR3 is TGCTGTGCTAGAGATCCGGGGGAAGGGAGGGCCACTGAAGCTTTCTTT. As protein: CCARDPGEGRATEAFF.

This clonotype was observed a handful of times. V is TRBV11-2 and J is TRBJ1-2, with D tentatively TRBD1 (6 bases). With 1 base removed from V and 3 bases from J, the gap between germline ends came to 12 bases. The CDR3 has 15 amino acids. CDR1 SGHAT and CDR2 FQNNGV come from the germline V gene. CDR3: CASSLGTEIYYGYTF. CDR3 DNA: TGTGCCAGCAGCTTAGGGACAGAAATTTACTATGGCTACACCTTC.

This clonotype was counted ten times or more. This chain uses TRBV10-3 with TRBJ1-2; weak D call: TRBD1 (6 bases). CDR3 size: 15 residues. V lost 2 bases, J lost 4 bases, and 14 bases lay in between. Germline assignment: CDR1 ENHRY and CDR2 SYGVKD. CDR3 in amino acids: CAISEITGYGYGYTF. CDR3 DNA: TGTGCCATCAGTGAGATTACAGGGTACGGCTATGGCTACACCTTC.

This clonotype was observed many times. This CDR3 is CASSPRARLTEAFF. In nucleotides, the CDR3 is TGTGCCAGCAGCCCCAGGGCCCGTTTGACTGAAGCTTTCTTT. V gene TRBV12-3 or TRBV12-4 combines with J gene TRBJ1-1; perhaps TRBD1 as D (5 bases). The CDR3 spans 14 residues. V dropped 6 bases and J dropped 5 bases, with 16 bases sitting between them.

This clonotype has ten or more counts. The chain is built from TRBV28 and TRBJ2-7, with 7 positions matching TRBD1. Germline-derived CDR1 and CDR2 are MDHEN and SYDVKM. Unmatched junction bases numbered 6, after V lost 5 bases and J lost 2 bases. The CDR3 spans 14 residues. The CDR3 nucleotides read TGTGCCAGCAGTGCAGGGGGATCCACCTACGAGCAGTACGTC. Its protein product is CASSAGGSTYEQYV.

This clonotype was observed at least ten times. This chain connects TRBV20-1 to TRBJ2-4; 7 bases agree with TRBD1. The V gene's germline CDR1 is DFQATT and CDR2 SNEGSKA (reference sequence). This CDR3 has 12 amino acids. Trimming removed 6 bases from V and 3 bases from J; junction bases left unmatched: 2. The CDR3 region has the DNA TGCAGTGCAAGGGACAGCAAAAACATTCAGTACTTC. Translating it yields CSARDSKNIQYF.

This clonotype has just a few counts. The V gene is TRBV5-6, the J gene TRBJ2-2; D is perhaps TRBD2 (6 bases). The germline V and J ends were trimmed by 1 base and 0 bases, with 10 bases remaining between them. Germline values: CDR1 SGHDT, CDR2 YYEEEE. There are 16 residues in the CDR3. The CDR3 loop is CASSLYGGTNTGELFF. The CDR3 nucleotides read TGTGCCAGCAGCTTGTACGGGGGAACGAACACCGGGGAGCTGTTTTTT.

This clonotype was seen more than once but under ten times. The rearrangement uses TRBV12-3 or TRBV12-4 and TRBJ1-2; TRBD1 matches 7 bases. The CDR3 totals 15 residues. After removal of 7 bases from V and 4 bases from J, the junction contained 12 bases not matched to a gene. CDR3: CASTPGRGRPYGYTF. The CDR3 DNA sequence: TGTGCCAGCACCCCGGGGAGGGGGCGGCCCTATGGCTACACCTTC.

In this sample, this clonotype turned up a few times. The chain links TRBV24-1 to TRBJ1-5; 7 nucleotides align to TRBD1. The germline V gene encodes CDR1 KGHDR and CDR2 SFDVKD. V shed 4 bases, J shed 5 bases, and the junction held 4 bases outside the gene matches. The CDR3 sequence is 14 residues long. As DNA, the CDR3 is TGTGCCACCAGTGACACCGGGACAGATCAGCCCCAGCATTTT. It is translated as CATSDTGTDQPQHF.

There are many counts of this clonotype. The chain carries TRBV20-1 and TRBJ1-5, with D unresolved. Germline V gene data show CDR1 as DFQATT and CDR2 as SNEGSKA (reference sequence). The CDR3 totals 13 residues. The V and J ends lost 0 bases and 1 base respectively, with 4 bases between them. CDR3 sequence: CSAREGSNQPQHF. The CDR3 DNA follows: TGCAGTGCTAGAGAGGGAAGCAATCAGCCCCAGCATTTT.

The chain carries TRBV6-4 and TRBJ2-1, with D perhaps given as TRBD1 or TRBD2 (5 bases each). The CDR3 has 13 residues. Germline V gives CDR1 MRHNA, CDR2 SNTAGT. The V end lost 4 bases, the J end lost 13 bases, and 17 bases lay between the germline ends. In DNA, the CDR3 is TGTGCCAGCAGTGTCTTAACCGGGGCCCAACAGTTCTTC. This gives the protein CASSVLTGAQQFF.

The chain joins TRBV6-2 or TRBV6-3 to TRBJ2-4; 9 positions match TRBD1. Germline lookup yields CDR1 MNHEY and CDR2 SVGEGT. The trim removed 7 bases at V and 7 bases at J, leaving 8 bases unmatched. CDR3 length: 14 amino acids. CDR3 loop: CASTSDRGNNIQYF. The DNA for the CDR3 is TGTGCCAGCACCTCCGACAGGGGGAACAACATTCAGTACTTC.

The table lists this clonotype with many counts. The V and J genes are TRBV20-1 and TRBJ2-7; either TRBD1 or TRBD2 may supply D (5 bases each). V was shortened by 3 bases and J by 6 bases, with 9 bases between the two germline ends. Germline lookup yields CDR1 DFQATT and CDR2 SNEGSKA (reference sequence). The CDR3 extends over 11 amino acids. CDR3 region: CSASYGAEQYF. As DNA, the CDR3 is TGCAGTGCTAGTTACGGGGCCGAGCAGTACTTC.

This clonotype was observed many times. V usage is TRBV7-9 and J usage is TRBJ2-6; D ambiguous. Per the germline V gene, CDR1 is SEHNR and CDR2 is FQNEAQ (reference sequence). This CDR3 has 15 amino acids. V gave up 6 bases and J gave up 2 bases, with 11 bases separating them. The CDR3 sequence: CASSRRVAGANVLTF. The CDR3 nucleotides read TGTGCCAGCAGTCGAAGGGTTGCTGGGGCCAACGTCCTGACTTTC.

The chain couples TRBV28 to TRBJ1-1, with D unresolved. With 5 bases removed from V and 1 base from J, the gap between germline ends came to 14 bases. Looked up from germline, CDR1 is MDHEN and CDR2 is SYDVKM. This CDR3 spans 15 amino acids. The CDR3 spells CASSPIVLGNTEAFF. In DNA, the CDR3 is TGTGCCAGCAGTCCGATCGTCTTGGGGAACACTGAAGCTTTCTTT.

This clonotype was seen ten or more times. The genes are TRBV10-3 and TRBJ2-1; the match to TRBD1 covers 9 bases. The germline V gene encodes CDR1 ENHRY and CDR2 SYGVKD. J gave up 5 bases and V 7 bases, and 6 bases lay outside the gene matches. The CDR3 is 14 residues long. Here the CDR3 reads CAIKRTGENNEQFF. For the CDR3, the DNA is TGTGCCATCAAGCGGACAGGGGAAAACAATGAGCAGTTCTTC.

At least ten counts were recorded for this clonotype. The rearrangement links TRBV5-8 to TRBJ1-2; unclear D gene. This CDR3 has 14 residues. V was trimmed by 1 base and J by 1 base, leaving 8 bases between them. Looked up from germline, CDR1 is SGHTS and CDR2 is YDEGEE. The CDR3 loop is CASSLFALNYGYTF. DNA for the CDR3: TGTGCCAGCAGCTTGTTCGCGCTTAACTATGGCTACACCTTC.

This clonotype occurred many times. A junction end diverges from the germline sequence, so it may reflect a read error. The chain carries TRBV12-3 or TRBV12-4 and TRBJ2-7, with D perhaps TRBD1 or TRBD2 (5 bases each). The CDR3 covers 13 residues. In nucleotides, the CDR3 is TGTGCAAGCAGTTCCGGGGCCCGGTACGAGCAGTACTTC. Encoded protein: CASSSGARYEQYF.

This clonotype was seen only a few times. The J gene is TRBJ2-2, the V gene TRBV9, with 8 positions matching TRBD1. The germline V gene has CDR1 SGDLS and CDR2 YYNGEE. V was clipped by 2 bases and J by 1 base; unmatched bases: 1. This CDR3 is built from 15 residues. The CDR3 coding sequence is TGTGCCAGCAGCGTCACAGGGGGGAACACCGGGGAGCTGTTTTTT. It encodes CASSVTGGNTGELFF.

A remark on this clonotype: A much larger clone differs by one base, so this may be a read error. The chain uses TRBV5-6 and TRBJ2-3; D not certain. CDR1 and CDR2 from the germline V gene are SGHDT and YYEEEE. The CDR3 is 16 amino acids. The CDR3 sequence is CASSLGIQASTNTQYF. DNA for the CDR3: TGTGCCAGCAGCTTGGGGATCCAGGCCAGCACAAATACGCAGTATTTT.

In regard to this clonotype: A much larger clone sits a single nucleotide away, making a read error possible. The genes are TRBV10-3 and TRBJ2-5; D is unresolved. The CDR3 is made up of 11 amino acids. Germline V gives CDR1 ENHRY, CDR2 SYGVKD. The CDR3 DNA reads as TGTGCCATCGCGACGGAAGAGAACCAGTACTTC. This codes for CAIATEENQYF.

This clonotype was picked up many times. CDR3 residues: CASSLFENTEAFF. In DNA form, the CDR3 reads TGCGCCAGCAGCTTGTTTGAAAACACTGAAGCTTTCTTT. V is TRBV5-1 and J is TRBJ1-1; D is uncertain. V lost 1 base and J lost 2, with 6 bases in between. Germline assignment: CDR1 SGHRS and CDR2 YFSETQ. The CDR3 spans 13 residues. The entire variable domain, with the rest obtained from reference TRBV5-1 and TRBJ1-1, is as follows: KAGVTQTPRYLIKTRGQQVTLSCSPISGHRSVSWYQQTPGQGLQFLFEYFSETQRNKGNFPGRFSGRQFSNSRSEMNVSTLELGDSALYLCASSLFENTEAFFGQGTRLTVV.